The next 12 T cell receptor beta chains were all read from a single sample in a study of T cell clones after liver transplantation. Using immunoSEQ multiplex PCR, the repertoire was profiled, and TCRdb retains in-frame clones only, with some absent. The table lists about 11,000 clones, 71% of them singletons, with 24% in the top ten. The specimen was CD4+ T cells from blood, collected around 32 months after liver transplant. These receptors all stem from a human patient who received a liver transplant. Some T cells may originate from the graft donor.

The chain links TRBV5-4 to TRBJ2-7; perhaps D is TRBD1 or TRBD2 (5 bases each). The germline V and J ends were trimmed by 4 bases and 7 bases, with 12 bases remaining between them. Germline V lookup: CDR1 SGHNT, CDR2 YYREEE (reference sequence). CDR3 size: 12 residues. In DNA, the CDR3 is TGTGCCAGCAGCGAAAACGAGGGGGAGCAGTACTTC. Translation gives CASSENEGEQYF.

The chain recombines TRBV29-1 with TRBJ2-2, with TRBD2 identical over 9 bases. The CDR3 extends over 12 amino acids. J was trimmed by 5 bases and V by 7 bases; bases with no gene match: 2. Germline V gene data show CDR1 as SQVTM and CDR2 as ANQGSEA. The CDR3, as DNA: TGCAGCGCGCGGGAGGGTACCGGGGAGCTGTTTTTT. Amino acid sequence: CSAREGTGELFF.

This chain uses TRBV27 with TRBJ2-7; 8 positions match TRBD1. V shed 8 bases and J 1 base; nucleotides not matched to a gene: 10. Germline CDR1 is MNHEY and CDR2 is SMNVEV (reference sequence). This CDR3 is 15 amino acids long. DNA of the CDR3: TGTGCCAGCTCTGACTCAGGGGGCTCTTCCTACGAGCAGTACTTC. Amino acids: CASSDSGGSSYEQYF.

In regard to this clone: At one of its ends the junction is not consistent with the germline gene, which may arise from a read error. The CDR3 nucleotides are TGTGCCAGCAGCACCACCTACCGGGACTCCCACGAGCAGTACTTC. It codes for CASSTTYRDSHEQYF. The V call is TRBV7-9, the J call TRBJ2-7; D might be TRBD2 (6 bases). CDR3 length: 15 residues. Germline V gene lookup returns CDR1 SEHNR and CDR2 FQNEAQ (reference sequence).

The rearrangement uses TRBV6-1 and TRBJ1-1; D unclear. CDR1 and CDR2 (germline): MNHNS, SASEGT. Trimming removed 3 bases from V and 0 bases from J, with 14 bases in between. The CDR3 loop spans 16 amino acids. The CDR3 nucleotides read TGTGCCAGCAGTGATTTCGGCATTACGATGAACACTGAAGCTTTCTTT. It yields the protein CASSDFGITMNTEAFF.

The chain uses TRBV6-1 and TRBJ2-5; 7 bases line up with TRBD2. This CDR3 contains 17 residues. V gave up 2 bases and J gave up 1 base; unmatched junction bases: 10. Germline loops: CDR1 MNHNS, CDR2 SASEGT. The DNA for the CDR3 is TGTGCCAGCAGTGAATATGGTGGACTAGTGATCCAAGAGACCCAGTACTTC. This codes for CASSEYGGLVIQETQYF.

The chain uses TRBV2 and TRBJ2-1; the D gene is possibly TRBD2 (6 bases). Germline CDR1 reads SNHLY; CDR2 reads FYNNEI. This CDR3 has 12 amino acids. V was trimmed by 10 bases and J by 7 bases, leaving 14 bases between them. CDR3 sequence: CATLGGANEQFF. Here the CDR3 DNA reads TGTGCCACCCTAGGAGGGGCAAATGAGCAGTTCTTC.

The chain joins TRBV6-6 to TRBJ1-1, with 10 nucleotides matching TRBD1. Trimming removed 6 bases from V and 5 bases from J; junction bases left unmatched: 6. The germline CDR1 and CDR2 sequences are MNHNY and SVGAGI (reference sequence). This CDR3 region has 14 residues. CDR3 DNA: TGTGCCAGCAGACAGGGACAGGGGAGGACTGAAGCTTTCTTT. Residues: CASRQGQGRTEAFF.

The chain carries TRBV6-5 and TRBJ2-2; no clear D gene. The CDR3 has 13 amino acids. V was pared by 6 bases and J by 4 bases, with 9 bases between. In germline, CDR1 is MNHEY, CDR2 SVGAGI. This CDR3 reads CASSLFPTGELFF. For the CDR3, the DNA is TGTGCCAGCAGCCTCTTCCCCACCGGGGAGCTGTTTTTT.

By sample fraction, this clone is medium-sized (0.01 to 0.1%). V is TRBV4-2 and J is TRBJ2-1; TRBD2 aligns across 8 bases. The CDR3 extends over 14 amino acids. The junction had 5 bases not matched to a gene; V was cut back by 1 base and J by 9 bases. Germline V lookup: CDR1 LGHNA, CDR2 YNFKEQ. The CDR3 DNA reads TGTGCCAGCAGCCAAGCCAGCGGGAGTGGTGAGCAGTTCTTC. Translating gives CASSQASGSGEQFF.

In its sample, this clone is large. The J gene is TRBJ2-3, the V gene TRBV29-1, with 12 bases aligning to TRBD2. The J segment lost 0 bases and the V segment lost 2 bases, leaving 9 bases of the junction unmatched. Germline-derived CDR1 and CDR2 are SQVTM and ANQGSEA. The CDR3 is 18 amino acids. CDR3 bases: TGCAGCGTTGAATCCCCCCTAGGACTAGCGGGGAGCACAGATACGCAGTATTTT. Its protein is CSVESPLGLAGSTDTQYF.

The chain carries TRBV7-8 and TRBJ2-5; weak D call: TRBD1 (5 bases). The germline CDR1 and CDR2 sequences are SGHVS and FQNEAQ. The CDR3 has 15 residues. Between the trimmed V and J ends, which lost 10 bases and 2 bases, there was a span of 20 bases. The CDR3 protein is CATTLDWGPQETQYF. The DNA for the CDR3 is TGTGCCACTACCTTGGATTGGGGCCCGCAAGAGACCCAGTACTTC.